This T cell receptor beta chain appears in the sequencing data of a study of cytomegalovirus exposure and HLA in healthy donors. Study-wide context: Most genotyped donors, 81% of 300 to 400, had Caucasian-associated genetic ancestry.

CDR3 length: 11 residues. V was trimmed by 1 base and J by 11 bases, leaving 11 bases between them. In germline, CDR1 is DFQATT, CDR2 SNEGSKA (reference sequence). Study observations and caveats: Earlier analysis looked at TCR beta V segments, and most were productive about 87% or about 30% of the time.

At collection, donors were nominally healthy, but unrecorded immune exposures were probable. The PCR used 60 Vbeta and 13 Jbeta primers. Measured with immunoSEQ multiplex PCR; TCRdb has only the in-frame clones, and not every one. Of under 100,000 clones listed, approximately 79% are singletons. This clone has more than one count but fewer than ten. Its antigen is currently unknown. This clonotype was obtained from a human donor in good health. Sequencing used PBMCs. The chain links TRBV20-1 to TRBJ1-1; TRBD1 is a possible D gene (5 bases). CDR3 region: CSARGGGAAFF. CDR3 in DNA: TGCAGTGCTAGAGGGGGTGGGGCTGCTTTCTTT.